This T cell receptor beta chain was identified in a study of CD8 T cells in Susac syndrome. Turning to the study itself: The sequenced Susac syndrome patients included more than five who had clinically active disease and 8 or 9 who were in remission. When blood was drawn, the patients with Susac syndrome were therapy-naive, on corticosteroids, or on intravenous immunoglobulin alone.

It was with random hexamers that about 0.45 to 1 ug RNA was reverse transcribed. TCRdb independently ran MiXCR on the immunoSEQ multiplex PCR reads; one entry per CDR3 protein. The table records fewer than 150,000 distinct CDR3 sequences, approximately 95% of them present only once. Germline V gives CDR1 MGHRA, CDR2 YSYEKL. The ends lost 6 bases at V and 4 bases at J; junction bases unmatched: 16. The CDR3 is 18 amino acids. The chain has TRBV4-1 and TRBJ2-5; 11 positions match TRBD2. What was sequenced was CD8+ T cells from PBMCs. The receptor comes from a human donor with Susac syndrome. CDR3 sequence: CASSSVILTSGKSETQYF. CDR3 bases: TGCGCCAGCAGTTCCGTTATACTGACTAGCGGGAAATCAGAGACCCAGTACTTC.